The present entry profiles one T cell receptor (beta chain) with its context. The target antigen is unknown. These data originate in a study of shared clonotypes between healthy human individuals. The wider study: The study used three CD4 naive, three CD4 memory, two CD8 naive and one CD8 memory plate per donor.

A deep-level run was used for the assay. The assay was immunoSEQ multiplex PCR, and TCRdb's table has in-frame clones only and misses some. The sample yields more than 1,200,000 clones, roughly 98.5% seen once. This CDR3 has 18 amino acids. Germline CDR1 SEHNR, CDR2 FQNEAQ (reference sequence). V lost 5 bases, J lost 0 bases, and 8 bases stayed unmatched. General study findings and limits: A small donor pool kept down the genetic and exposure-history diversity that was represented. Sorted-subset sequencing, rarefaction showed, was incomplete despite large depth.

This TCR came from a man younger than 40 in good health. The chain combines TRBV7-9 with TRBJ2-6; the match to TRBD2 covers 9 bases. Sequenced material: naive CD4+ T cells sorted from blood. The subset was: CD45RA+ positively selected. Here the CDR3 reads CASSTKTSGPSGANVLTF. For the CDR3, the DNA is TGTGCCAGCAGCACCAAGACTAGCGGCCCCTCTGGGGCCAACGTCCTGACTTTC. The complete variable domain, with remaining parts taken from reference TRBV7-9 and TRBJ2-6, reads DTGVSQNPRHKITKRGQNVTFRCDPISEHNRLYWYRQTLGQGPEFLTYFQNEAQLEKSRLLSDRFSAERPKGSFSTLEIQRTEQGDSAMYLCASSTKTSGPSGANVLTFGAGSRLTVL.